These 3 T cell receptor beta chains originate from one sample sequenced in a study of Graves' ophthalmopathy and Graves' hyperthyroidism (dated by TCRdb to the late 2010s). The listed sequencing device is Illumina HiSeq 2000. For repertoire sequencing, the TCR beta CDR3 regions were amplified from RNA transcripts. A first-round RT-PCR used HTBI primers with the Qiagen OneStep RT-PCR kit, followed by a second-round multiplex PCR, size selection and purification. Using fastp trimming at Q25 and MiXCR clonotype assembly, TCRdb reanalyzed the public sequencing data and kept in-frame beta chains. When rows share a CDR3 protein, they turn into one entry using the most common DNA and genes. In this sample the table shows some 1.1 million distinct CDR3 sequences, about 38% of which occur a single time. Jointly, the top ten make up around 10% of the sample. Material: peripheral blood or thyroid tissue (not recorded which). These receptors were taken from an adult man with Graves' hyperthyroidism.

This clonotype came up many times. The CDR3 loop reads CASSQTENTEAFF. In nucleotides, the CDR3 is TGTGCCAGCAGCCAGACAGAGAACACTGAAGCTTTCTTT. The J gene is TRBJ1-1, the V gene TRBV12-3 or TRBV12-4; D might be TRBD1 (5 bases). CDR3 length equals 13 residues. With 6 bases removed from V and 1 base from J, the gap between germline ends came to 9 bases.

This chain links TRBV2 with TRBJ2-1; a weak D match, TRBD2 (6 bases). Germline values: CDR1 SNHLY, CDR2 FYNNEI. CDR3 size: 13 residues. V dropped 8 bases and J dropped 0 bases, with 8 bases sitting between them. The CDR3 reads CASRDSSYNEQFF. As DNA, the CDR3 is TGTGCCAGCCGGGACTCCTCCTACAATGAGCAGTTCTTC.

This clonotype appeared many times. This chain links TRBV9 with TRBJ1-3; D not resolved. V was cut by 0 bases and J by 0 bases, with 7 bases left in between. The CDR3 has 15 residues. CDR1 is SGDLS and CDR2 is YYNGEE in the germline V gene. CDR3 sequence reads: CASSVEEISGNTIYF. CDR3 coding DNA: TGTGCCAGCAGCGTAGAGGAGATCTCTGGAAACACCATATATTTT. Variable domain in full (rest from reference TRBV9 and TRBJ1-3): DSGVTQTPKHLITATGQRVTLRCSPRSGDLSVYWYQQSLDQGLQFLIQYYNGEERAKGNILERFSAQQFPDLHSELNLSSLELGDSALYFCASSVEEISGNTIYFGEGSWLTVV.